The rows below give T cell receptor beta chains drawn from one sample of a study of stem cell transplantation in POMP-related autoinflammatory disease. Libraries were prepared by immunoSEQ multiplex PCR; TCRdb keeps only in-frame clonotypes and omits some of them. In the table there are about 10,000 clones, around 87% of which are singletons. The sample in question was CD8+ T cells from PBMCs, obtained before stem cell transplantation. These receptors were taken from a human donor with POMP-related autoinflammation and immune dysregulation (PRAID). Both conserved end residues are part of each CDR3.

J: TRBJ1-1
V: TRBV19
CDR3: CASSMGRVTEAFF

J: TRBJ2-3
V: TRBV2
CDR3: CASRGGLAGTDTQYF

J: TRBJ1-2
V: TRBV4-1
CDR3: CASSQDGTSYGYTF

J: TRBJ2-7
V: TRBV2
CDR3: CASTWTGFGEQYF

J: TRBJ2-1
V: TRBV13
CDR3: CASSLLHNEQFF

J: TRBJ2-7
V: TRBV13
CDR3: CASSSGLLADEQYF

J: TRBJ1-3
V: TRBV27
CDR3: CASSLRAGNTIYF

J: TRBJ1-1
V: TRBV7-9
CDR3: CASSFGPIWEAFF

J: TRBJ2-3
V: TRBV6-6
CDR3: CASRNLGSTQYF

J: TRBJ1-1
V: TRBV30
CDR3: CAWSVRAGGGWNTEAFF

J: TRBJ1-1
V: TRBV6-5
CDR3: CASSYGATEAFF

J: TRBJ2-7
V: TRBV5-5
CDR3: CASSSRSHEQYF

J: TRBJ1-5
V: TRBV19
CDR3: CASNLWGGDSNQPQHF

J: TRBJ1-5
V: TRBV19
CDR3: CASSTHLNQPQHF

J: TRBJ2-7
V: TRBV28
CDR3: CASSPPISGAIYEQYF

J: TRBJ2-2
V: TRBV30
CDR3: CAWSAGQGFTGELFF